What follows are 5 T cell receptor beta chains derived from one specimen sequenced in a study of T-cell reconstitution after alpha-beta-depleted transplantation in children. This sample's TCRbeta library carried unique molecular identifier barcodes. One entry per CDR3 protein results from TCRdb running MiXCR on the PCR reads. The sample has a few hundred thousand distinct CDR3 sequences; approximately 20% are singletons. Sequencing used PBMCs from the stem cell graft donor, obtained from the stem cell graft. These receptors were collected from a human donor who donated a stem cell graft to a child with acute lymphoblastic leukemia.

This clonotype was observed at least ten times. The chain uses TRBV12-3 or TRBV12-4 and TRBJ2-1, with 7 bases fitting TRBD2. V shed 3 bases, J shed 6 bases, and the junction held 8 bases outside the gene matches. This CDR3 contains 15 residues. In DNA, the CDR3 is TGTGCCAGCAGTTTCGGAGCGGGATTGGCCAATGAGCAGTTCTTC. Protein: CASSFGAGLANEQFF.

The gene calls are TRBV28 and TRBJ2-2; possibly TRBD1 or TRBD2 for D (5 bases each). Germline-derived CDR1 and CDR2 are MDHEN and SYDVKM. V was trimmed by 6 bases and J by 6 bases, leaving 17 bases between them. The CDR3 sequence is 15 residues long. The CDR3 DNA reads as TGTGCCAGCAGCCATGAGACGGGACGCGCCGGGGAGCTGTTTTTT. It is translated as CASSHETGRAGELFF.

The gene calls are TRBV5-1 and TRBJ2-1; TRBD2 aligns across 7 bases. This CDR3 is built from 16 residues. The germline CDR1 and CDR2 sequences are SGHRS and YFSETQ. Trimming removed 4 bases from V and 5 bases from J; junction bases left unmatched: 12. CDR3 DNA sequence: TGCGCCAGCAGCCCCGAAGCGGGACTCAGGGACAATGAGCAGTTCTTC. Residues: CASSPEAGLRDNEQFF.

This sequence joins TRBV21-1 and TRBJ2-3; TRBD2, the table's D call, was not compared with the DNA. TRBV21-1 is a recognized pseudogene. The CDR3 extends over 12 amino acids. The CDR3 region has the DNA TGCGGAGGGAGACAAAGAATAGATACGCAGTATTTT. It encodes CGGRQRIDTQYF.

This clonotype was counted only a few times. The chain couples TRBV4-1 to TRBJ2-1; the D gene is possibly TRBD2 (6 bases). The CDR3 is 16 residues long. V was cut by 0 bases and J by 3 bases, with 12 bases left in between. CDR1 and CDR2 (germline): MGHRA, YSYEKL. The CDR3 here is CASSQEGLAVYNEQFF. The CDR3 DNA sequence: TGCGCCAGCAGCCAAGAGGGATTAGCGGTCTACAATGAGCAGTTCTTC.